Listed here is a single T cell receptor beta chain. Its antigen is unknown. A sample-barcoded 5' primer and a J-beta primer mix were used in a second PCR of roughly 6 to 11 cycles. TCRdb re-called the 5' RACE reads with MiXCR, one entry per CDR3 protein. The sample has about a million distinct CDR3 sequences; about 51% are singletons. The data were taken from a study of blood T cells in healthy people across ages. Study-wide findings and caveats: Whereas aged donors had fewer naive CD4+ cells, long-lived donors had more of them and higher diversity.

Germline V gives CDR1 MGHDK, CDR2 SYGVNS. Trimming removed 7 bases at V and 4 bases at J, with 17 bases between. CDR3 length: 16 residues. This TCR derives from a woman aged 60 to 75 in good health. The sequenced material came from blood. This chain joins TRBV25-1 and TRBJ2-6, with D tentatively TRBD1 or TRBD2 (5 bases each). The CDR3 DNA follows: TGTGCCAGCAACCGAGTTGGGGGTGGGGGGGCCAACGTCCTGACTTTC. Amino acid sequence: CASNRVGGGGANVLTF.